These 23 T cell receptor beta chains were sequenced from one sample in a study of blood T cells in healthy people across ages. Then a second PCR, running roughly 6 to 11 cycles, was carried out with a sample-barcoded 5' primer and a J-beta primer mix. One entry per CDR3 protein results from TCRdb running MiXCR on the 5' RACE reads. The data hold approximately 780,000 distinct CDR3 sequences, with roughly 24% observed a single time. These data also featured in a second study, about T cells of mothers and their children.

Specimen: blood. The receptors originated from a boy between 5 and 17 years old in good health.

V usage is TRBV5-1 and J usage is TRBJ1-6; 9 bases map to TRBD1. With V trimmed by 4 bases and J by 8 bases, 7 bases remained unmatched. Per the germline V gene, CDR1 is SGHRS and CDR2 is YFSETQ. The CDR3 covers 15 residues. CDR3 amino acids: CASSIRQGGDSPLHF. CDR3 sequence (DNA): TGCGCCAGCAGCATAAGACAGGGGGGAGATTCACCCCTCCACTTT.

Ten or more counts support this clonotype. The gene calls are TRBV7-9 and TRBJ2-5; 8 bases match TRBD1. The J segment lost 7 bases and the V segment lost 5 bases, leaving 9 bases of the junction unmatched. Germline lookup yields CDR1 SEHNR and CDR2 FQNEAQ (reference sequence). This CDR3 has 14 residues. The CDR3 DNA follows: TGTGCCAGCAGCACTGACAGGGGTCTTACGACCCAGTACTTC. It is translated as CASSTDRGLTTQYF.

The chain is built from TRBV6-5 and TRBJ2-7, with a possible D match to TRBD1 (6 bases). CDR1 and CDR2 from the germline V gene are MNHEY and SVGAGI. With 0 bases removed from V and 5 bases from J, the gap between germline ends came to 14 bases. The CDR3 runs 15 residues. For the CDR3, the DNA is TGTGCCAGCAGTTACTCGATCAGGGGTCGGAACGAGCAGTACTTC. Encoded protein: CASSYSIRGRNEQYF.

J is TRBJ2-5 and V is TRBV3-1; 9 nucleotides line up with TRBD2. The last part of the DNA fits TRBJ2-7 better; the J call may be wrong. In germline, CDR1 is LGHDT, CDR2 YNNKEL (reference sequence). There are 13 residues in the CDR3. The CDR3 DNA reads TGTGCCAGCAGCCAGATTAGCGGGGGCGAGCAGTACTTC. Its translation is CASSQISGGEQYF.

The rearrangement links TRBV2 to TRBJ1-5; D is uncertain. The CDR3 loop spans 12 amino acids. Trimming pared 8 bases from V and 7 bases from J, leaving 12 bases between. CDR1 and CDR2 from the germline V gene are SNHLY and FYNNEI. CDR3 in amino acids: CASALKEQPQHF. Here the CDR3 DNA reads TGTGCCAGCGCTTTGAAGGAGCAGCCCCAGCATTTT. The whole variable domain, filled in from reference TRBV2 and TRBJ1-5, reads EPEVTQTPSHQVTQMGQEVILRCVPISNHLYFYWYRQILGQKVEFLVSFYNNEISEKSEIFDDQFSVERPDGSNFTLKIRSTKLEDSAMYFCASALKEQPQHFGDGTRLSIL.

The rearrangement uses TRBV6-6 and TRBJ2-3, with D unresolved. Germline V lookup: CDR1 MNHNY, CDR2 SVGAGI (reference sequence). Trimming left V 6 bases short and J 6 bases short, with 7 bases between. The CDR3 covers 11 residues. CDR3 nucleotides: TGTGCCAGCAGGTTCGGCGATACGCAGTATTTT. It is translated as CASRFGDTQYF.

The CDR3 sequence: CATSRGENTEAFF. The CDR3 DNA sequence: TGCGCCACCAGTCGGGGAGAGAACACTGAAGCTTTCTTT. V is TRBV5-1 and J is TRBJ1-1; D is ambiguous. This CDR3 is 13 amino acids long. Per the germline V gene, CDR1 is SGHRS and CDR2 is YFSETQ. The V end lost 9 bases, the J end lost 1 base, and 13 bases lay between the germline ends.

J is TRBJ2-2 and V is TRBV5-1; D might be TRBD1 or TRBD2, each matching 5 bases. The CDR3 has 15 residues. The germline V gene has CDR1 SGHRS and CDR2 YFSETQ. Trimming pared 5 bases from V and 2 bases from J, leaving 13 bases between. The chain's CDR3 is CASRPGTLNTGELFF. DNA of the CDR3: TGCGCCAGCAGACCTGGGACGCTCAACACCGGGGAGCTGTTTTTT.

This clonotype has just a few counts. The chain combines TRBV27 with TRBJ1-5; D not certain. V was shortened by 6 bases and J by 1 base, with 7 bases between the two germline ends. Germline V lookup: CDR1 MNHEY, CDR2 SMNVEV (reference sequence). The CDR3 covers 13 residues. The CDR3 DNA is TGTGCCAGCAGCTTAATGAGCAATCAGCCCCAGCATTTT. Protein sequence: CASSLMSNQPQHF.

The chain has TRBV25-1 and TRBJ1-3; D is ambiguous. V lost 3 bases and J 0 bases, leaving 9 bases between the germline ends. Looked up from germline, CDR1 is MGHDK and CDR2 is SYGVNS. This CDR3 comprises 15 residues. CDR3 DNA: TGTGCCAGCAGTGAGTCCACCGTCTCTGGAAACACCATATATTTT. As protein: CASSESTVSGNTIYF. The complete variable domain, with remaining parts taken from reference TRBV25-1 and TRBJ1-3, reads EADIYQTPRYLVIGTGKKITLECSQTMGHDKMYWYQQDPGMELHLIHYSYGVNSTEKGDLSSESTVSRIRTEHFPLTLESARPSHTSQYLCASSESTVSGNTIYFGEGSWLTVV.

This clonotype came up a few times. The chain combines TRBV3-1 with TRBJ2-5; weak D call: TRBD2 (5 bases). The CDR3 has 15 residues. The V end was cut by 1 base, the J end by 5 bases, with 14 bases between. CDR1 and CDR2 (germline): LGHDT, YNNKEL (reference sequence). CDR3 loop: CASSQVRAEWETQYF. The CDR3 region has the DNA TGTGCCAGCAGCCAAGTGAGGGCCGAGTGGGAGACCCAGTACTTC.

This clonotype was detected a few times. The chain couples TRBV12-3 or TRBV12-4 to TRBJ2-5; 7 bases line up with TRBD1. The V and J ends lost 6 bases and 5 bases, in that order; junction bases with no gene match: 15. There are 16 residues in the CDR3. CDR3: CASSAEADRAEETQYF. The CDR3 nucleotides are TGTGCCAGCAGCGCAGAGGCAGACAGGGCGGAGGAGACCCAGTACTTC.

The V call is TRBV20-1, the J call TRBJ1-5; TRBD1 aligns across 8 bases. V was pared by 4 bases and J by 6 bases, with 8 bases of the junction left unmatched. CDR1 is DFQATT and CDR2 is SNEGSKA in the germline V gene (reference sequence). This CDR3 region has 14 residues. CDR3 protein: CSATGTGEPQPQHF. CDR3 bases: TGCAGTGCTACGGGGACAGGCGAGCCTCAGCCCCAGCATTTT.

CDR3 region: CASTRGGSGGIETQYF. The CDR3 DNA reads as TGTGCCAGCACCCGGGGGGGGAGCGGGGGAATCGAGACCCAGTACTTC. This chain links TRBV27 with TRBJ2-5, with TRBD2 matching 8 bases. Germline V gene lookup returns CDR1 MNHEY and CDR2 SMNVEV (reference sequence). With 7 bases clipped from V and 5 bases from J, the junction kept 15 bases outside the gene matches. The CDR3 has 16 amino acids.

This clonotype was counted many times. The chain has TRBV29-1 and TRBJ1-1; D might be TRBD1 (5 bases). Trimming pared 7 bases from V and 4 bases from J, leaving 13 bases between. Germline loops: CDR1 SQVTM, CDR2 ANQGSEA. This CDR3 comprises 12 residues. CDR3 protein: CSASQGFTEAFF. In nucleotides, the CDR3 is TGCAGCGCTTCGCAGGGTTTCACTGAAGCTTTCTTT.

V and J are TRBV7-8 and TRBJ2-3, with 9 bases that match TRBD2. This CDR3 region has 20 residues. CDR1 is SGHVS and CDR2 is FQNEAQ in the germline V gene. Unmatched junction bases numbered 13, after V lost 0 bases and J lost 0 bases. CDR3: CASSLAAAGGRSSSTDTQYF. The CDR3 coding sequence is TGTGCCAGCAGCTTAGCGGCAGCGGGGGGCCGCTCCTCTAGCACAGATACGCAGTATTTT.

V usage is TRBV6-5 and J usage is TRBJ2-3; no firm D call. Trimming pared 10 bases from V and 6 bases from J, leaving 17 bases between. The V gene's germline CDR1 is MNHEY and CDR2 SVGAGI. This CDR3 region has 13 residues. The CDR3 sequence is CATARPTADTQYF. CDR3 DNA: TGTGCCACCGCCCGACCCACGGCCGATACGCAGTATTTT.

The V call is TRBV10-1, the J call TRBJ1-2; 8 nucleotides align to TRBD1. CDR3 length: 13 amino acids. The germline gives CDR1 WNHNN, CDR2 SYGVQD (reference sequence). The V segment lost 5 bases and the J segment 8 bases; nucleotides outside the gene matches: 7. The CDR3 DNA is TGCGCCAGCAGTTCTCGGACAGGGACCGGCTACACCTTC. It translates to CASSSRTGTGYTF.

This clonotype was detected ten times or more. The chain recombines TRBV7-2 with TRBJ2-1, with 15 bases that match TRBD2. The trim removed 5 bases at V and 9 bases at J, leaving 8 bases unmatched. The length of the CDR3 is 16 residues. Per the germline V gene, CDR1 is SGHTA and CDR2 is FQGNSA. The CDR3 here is CASSLRTSGGAIEQFF. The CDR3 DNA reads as TGTGCCAGCAGCCTCCGGACTAGCGGGGGGGCCATTGAGCAGTTCTTC.

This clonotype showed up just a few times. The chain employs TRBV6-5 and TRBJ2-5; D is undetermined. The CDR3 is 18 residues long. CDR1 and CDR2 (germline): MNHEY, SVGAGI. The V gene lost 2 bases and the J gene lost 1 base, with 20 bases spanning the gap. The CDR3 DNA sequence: TGTGCCAGCAGTTACCGTGGCGGAGCTGGCCACCCCCAAGAGACCCAGTACTTC. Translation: CASSYRGGAGHPQETQYF.

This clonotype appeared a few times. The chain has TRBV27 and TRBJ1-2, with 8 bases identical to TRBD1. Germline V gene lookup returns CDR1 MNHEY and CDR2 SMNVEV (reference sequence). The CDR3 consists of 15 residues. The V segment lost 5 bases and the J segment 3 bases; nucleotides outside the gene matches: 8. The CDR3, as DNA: TGTGCCAGCAGTCTCCGTTTGACAGGGGACTATGGCTACACCTTC. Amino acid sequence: CASSLRLTGDYGYTF.

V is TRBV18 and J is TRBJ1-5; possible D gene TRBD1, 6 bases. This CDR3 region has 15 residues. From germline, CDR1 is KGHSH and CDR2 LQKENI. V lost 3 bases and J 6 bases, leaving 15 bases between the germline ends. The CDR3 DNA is TGTGCCAGCTCACCCCATCCGGGGGCACTTCAGCCCCAGCATTTT. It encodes CASSPHPGALQPQHF.

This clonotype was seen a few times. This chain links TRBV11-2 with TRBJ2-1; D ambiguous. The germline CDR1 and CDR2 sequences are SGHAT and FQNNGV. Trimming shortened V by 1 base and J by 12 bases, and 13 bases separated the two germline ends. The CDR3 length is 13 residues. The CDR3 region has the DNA TGTGCCAGCAGCTTAGGATCCGGCGTTGGGCAGTTCTTC. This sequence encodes CASSLGSGVGQFF.